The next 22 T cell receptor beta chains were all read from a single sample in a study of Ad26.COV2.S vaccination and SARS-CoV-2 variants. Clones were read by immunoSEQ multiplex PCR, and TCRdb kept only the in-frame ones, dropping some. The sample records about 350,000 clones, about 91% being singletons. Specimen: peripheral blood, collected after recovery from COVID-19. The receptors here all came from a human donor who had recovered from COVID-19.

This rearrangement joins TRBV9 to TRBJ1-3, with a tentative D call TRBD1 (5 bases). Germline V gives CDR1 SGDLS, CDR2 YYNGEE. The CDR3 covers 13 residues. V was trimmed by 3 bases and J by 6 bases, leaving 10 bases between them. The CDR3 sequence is CASSGGGTNTIYF. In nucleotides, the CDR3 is TGTGCCAGCAGCGGAGGAGGGACAAACACCATATATTTT.

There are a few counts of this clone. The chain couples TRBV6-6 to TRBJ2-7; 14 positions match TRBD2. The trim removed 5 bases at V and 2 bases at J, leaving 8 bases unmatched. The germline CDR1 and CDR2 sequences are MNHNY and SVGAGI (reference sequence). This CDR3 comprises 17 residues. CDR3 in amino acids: CASSPGTSGGAPYEQYF. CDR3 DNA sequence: TGTGCCAGCAGTCCCGGGACTAGCGGGGGCGCCCCCTACGAGCAGTACTTC.

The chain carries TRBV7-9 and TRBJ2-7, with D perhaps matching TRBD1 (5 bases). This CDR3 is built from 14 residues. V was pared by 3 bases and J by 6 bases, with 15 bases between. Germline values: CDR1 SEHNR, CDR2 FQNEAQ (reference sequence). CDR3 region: CASSFDTRQGEQYF. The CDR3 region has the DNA TGTGCCAGCAGCTTTGACACCCGCCAGGGCGAGCAGTACTTC.

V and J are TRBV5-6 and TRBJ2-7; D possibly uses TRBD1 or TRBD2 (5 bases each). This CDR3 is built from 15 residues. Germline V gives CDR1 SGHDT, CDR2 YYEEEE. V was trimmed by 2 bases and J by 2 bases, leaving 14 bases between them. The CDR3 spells CASSFPGTHAYEQYF. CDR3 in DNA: TGTGCCAGCAGCTTTCCTGGGACGCATGCCTACGAGCAGTACTTC.

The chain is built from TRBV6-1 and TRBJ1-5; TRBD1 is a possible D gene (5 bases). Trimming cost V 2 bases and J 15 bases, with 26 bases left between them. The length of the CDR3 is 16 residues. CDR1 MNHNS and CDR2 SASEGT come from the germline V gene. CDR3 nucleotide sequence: TGTGCCAGCAGTGAATACCGGCGGGAACCAGGGCGCGGAGGGCATTTT. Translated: CASSEYRREPGRGGHF.

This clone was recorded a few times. DNA for the CDR3: TGCGCCAACTCCGGGACAGGTATAGGGGGGAATCAGCCCCAGCATTTT. It is translated as CANSGTGIGGNQPQHF. The chain has TRBV10-1 and TRBJ1-5; 8 bases match TRBD1. Germline V gene lookup returns CDR1 WNHNN and CDR2 SYGVQD (reference sequence). J lost 4 bases, V lost 10 bases, and 15 bases had no gene match. The CDR3 is 16 residues long.

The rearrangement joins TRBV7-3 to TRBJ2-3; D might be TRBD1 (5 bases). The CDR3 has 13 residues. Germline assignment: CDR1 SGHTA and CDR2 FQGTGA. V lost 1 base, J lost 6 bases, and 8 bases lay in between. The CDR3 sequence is CASSLIWGDTQYF. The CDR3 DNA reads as TGTGCCAGCAGCTTAATTTGGGGCGATACGCAGTATTTT.

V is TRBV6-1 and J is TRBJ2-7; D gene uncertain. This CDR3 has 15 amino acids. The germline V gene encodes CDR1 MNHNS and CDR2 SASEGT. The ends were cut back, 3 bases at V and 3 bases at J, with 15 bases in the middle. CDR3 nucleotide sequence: TGTGCCAGCAGTGAGGACCCGTCAGACAACTACGAGCAGTACTTC. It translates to CASSEDPSDNYEQYF.

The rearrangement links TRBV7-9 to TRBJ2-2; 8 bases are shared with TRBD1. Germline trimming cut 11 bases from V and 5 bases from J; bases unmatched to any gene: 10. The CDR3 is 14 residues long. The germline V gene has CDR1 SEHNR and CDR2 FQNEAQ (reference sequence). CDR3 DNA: TGTGCCGCAGCCCGGACAGGGTTGACCGGGGAGCTGTTTTTT. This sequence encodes CAAARTGLTGELFF. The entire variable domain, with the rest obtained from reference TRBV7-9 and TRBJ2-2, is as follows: DTGVSQNPRHKITKRGQNVTFRCDPISEHNRLYWYRQTLGQGPEFLTYFQNEAQLEKSRLLSDRFSAERPKGSFSTLEIQRTEQGDSAMYLCAAARTGLTGELFFGEGSRLTVL.

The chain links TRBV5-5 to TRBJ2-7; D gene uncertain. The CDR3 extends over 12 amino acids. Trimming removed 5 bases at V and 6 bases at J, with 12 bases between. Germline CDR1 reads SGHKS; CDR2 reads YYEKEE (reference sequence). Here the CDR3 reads CASSGWVGEQYF. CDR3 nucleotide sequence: TGTGCCAGCAGTGGATGGGTGGGCGAGCAGTACTTC.

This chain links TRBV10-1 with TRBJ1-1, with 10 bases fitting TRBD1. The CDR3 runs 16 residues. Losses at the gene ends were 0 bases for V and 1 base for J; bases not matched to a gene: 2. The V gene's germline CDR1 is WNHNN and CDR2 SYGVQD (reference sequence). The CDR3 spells CASSESTGGQNTEAFF. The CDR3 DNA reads TGCGCCAGCAGTGAGTCGACAGGGGGCCAGAACACTGAAGCTTTCTTT.

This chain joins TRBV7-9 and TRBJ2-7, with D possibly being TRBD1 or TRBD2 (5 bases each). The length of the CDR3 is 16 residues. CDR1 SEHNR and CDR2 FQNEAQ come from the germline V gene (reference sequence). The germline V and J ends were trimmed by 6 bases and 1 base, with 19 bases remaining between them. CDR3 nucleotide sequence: TGTGCCAGCAGTCAAGCGGCCGGGACCGATTCCTACGAGCAGTACTTC. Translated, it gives CASSQAAGTDSYEQYF.

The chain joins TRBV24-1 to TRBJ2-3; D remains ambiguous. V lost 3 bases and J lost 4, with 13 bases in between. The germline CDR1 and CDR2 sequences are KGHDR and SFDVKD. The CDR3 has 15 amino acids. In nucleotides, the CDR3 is TGTGCCACCAGTGATCCCTCTTGGAGCGCAGATACGCAGTATTTT. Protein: CATSDPSWSADTQYF.

The CDR3 is CASSEMNTEAFF. The CDR3 DNA is TGCGCCAGCAGCGAGATGAACACTGAAGCTTTCTTT. This rearrangement joins TRBV10-2 to TRBJ1-1, with no clear D. The germline CDR1 and CDR2 sequences are WSHSY and SAAADI. The CDR3 totals 12 residues. Between the trimmed V and J ends, which lost 6 bases and 0 bases, there was a span of 5 bases.

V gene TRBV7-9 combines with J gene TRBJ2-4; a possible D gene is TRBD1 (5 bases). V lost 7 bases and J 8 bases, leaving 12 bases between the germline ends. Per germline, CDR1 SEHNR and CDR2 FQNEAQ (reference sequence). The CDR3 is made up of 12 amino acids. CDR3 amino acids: CASKGPEDIQYF. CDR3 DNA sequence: TGTGCCAGCAAGGGGCCAGAGGACATTCAGTACTTC.

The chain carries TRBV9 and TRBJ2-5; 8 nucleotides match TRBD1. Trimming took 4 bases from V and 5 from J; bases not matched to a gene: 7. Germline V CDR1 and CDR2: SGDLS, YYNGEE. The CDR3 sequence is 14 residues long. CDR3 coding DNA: TGTGCCAGCAGCCCGCGGACAGGGATGGAGACCCAGTACTTC. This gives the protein CASSPRTGMETQYF. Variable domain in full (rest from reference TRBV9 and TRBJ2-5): DSGVTQTPKHLITATGQRVTLRCSPRSGDLSVYWYQQSLDQGLQFLIQYYNGEERAKGNILERFSAQQFPDLHSELNLSSLELGDSALYFCASSPRTGMETQYFGPGTRLLVL.

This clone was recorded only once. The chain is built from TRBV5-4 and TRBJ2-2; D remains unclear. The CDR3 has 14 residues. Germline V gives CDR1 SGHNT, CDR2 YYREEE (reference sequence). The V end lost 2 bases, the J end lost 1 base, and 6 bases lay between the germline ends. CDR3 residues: CASSFGWNTGELFF. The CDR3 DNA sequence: TGTGCCAGCAGCTTCGGTTGGAACACCGGGGAGCTGTTTTTT.

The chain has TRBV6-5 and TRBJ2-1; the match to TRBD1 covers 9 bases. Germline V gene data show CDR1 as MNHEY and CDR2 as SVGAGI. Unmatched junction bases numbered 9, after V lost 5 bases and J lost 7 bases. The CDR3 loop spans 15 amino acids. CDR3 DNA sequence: TGTGCCAGCAGTCACCGGACAGGGGCCAAGAATGAGCAGTTCTTC. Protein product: CASSHRTGAKNEQFF.

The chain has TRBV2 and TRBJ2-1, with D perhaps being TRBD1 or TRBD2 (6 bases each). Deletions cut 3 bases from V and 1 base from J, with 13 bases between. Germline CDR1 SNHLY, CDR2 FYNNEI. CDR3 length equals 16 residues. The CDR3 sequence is CASSDGGPRSYNEQFF. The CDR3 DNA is TGTGCCAGCAGTGATGGGGGGCCTAGATCCTACAATGAGCAGTTCTTC.

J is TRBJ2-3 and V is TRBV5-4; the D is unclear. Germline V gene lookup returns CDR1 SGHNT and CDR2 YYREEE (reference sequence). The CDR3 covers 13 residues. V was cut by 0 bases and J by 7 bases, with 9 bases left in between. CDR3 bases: TGTGCCAGCAGCTTGGATTCGGCCAATACGCAGTATTTT. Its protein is CASSLDSANTQYF.

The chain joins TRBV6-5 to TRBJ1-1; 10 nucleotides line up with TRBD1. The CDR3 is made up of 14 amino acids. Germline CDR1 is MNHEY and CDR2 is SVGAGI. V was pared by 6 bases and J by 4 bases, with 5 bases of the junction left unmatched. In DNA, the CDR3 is TGTGCCAGCAGCAGGGACAGGGGAGGCACTGAAGCTTTCTTT. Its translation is CASSRDRGGTEAFF.

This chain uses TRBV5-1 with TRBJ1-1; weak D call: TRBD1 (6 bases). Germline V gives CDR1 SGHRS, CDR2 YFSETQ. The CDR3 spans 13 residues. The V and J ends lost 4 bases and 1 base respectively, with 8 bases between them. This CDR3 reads CASSIQGNTEAFF. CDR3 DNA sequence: TGCGCCAGCAGCATACAGGGGAACACTGAAGCTTTCTTT. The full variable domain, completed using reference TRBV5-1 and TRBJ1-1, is KAGVTQTPRYLIKTRGQQVTLSCSPISGHRSVSWYQQTPGQGLQFLFEYFSETQRNKGNFPGRFSGRQFSNSRSEMNVSTLELGDSALYLCASSIQGNTEAFFGQGTRLTVV.